The present entry profiles one TCR beta chain with its context. What it binds is unknown. Deletions cut 6 bases from V and 2 bases from J, with 13 bases between. This CDR3 has 14 amino acids. Germline V gene data show CDR1 as WSHSY and CDR2 as SAAADI. This record belongs to a study of T cell clones after liver transplantation. Study-wide background: Three of eight recipients were HCV-positive; others had non-autoimmune, non-viral indications. Overall study findings and caveats: In two subjects, few donor cells limited the measurable donor-reactive repertoire.

The protocol was immunoSEQ multiplex PCR, while the TCRdb copy is restricted to in-frame clones and leaves out a portion. The top ten hold approximately 16% of the sample, which has tens of thousands of clones, 60% to 80% seen once. The rearrangement uses TRBV10-2 and TRBJ1-1, with TRBD1 as a possible D gene (5 bases). The receptor was isolated from a human donor who received a liver transplant. The source material was CD4+ T cells from blood, sampled before liver transplant. The CDR3 DNA reads TGCGCCAGCAGATTGGGGGGGGGAAACACTGAAGCTTTCTTT. Translated, it gives CASRLGGGNTEAFF.